These 27 T cell receptor beta chains originate from one sample sequenced in a study of Ad26.COV2.S vaccination and SARS-CoV-2 variants. Profiled with immunoSEQ multiplex PCR; TCRdb holds only in-frame clones, not every one. The data hold about 390,000 clones, with over 80% observed a single time. This sample's treatment: some 19 received Ad26.COV2.S at low or high dose, single or two shots; several received placebo; per-sample allocation not given. Sample collection was performed on day 63 after the first vaccine or placebo injection. Source: peripheral blood, taken in a trial of Ad26.COV2.S vaccine versus placebo. These receptor sequences come from a person between 18 and 60 years old who received the Ad26.COV2.S COVID-19 vaccine or a placebo.

The V and J genes are TRBV27 and TRBJ2-7, with D possibly TRBD1 on 6 matching bases. This CDR3 spans 16 amino acids. The ends were cut back, 6 bases at V and 2 bases at J, with 20 bases in the middle. Germline V gives CDR1 MNHEY, CDR2 SMNVEV (reference sequence). The CDR3 nucleotides read TGTGCCAGCAGCCCGTTTTTGGGGACATCCACCTACGAGCAGTACTTC. It yields the protein CASSPFLGTSTYEQYF.

The J gene is TRBJ2-5, the V gene TRBV25-1; the D gene is possibly TRBD1 (5 bases). In germline, CDR1 is MGHDK, CDR2 SYGVNS. With 5 bases removed from V and 0 bases from J, the gap between germline ends came to 10 bases. The CDR3 is 14 residues long. The CDR3 nucleotides read TGTGCCAGCAGTCAGGGATGGGACCAAGAGACCCAGTACTTC. This encodes CASSQGWDQETQYF.

V is TRBV6-6 and J is TRBJ1-1, with a weak D call TRBD1 (6 bases). This CDR3 spans 14 amino acids. Trimming took off 5 bases at V and 0 bases at J, with 10 bases between the two ends. Germline V CDR1 and CDR2: MNHNY, SVGAGI (reference sequence). The CDR3, as DNA: TGTGCCAGCAGTACGGACAGTATGAACACTGAAGCTTTCTTT. It yields the protein CASSTDSMNTEAFF.

The chain recombines TRBV4-3 with TRBJ2-1; a possible D gene is TRBD2 (5 bases). This CDR3 region has 16 residues. The germline CDR1 and CDR2 sequences are LGHNA and YSLEER. Trimming stripped 1 base from V and 0 bases from J, with 10 bases between. CDR3 region: CASSQGTRSSYNEQFF. The CDR3 DNA reads TGCGCCAGCAGCCAAGGCACTAGGTCCTCCTACAATGAGCAGTTCTTC.

This clone was seen a single time. The chain couples TRBV19 to TRBJ1-2; 8 bases fit TRBD1. Trimming cost V 6 bases and J 7 bases; bases outside gene matches: 10. The CDR3 is 14 residues long. CDR1 and CDR2 from the germline V gene are LNHDA and SQIVND (reference sequence). CDR3 bases: TGTGCCAGTAGAATGGGACAGGACCCTTCTGGCTACACCTTC. Amino acids: CASRMGQDPSGYTF.

The V call is TRBV19, the J call TRBJ2-7; perhaps TRBD2 as D (5 bases). Trimming took 6 bases from V and 4 from J, leaving 16 bases between them. This CDR3 has 14 amino acids. Germline values: CDR1 LNHDA, CDR2 SQIVND (reference sequence). The CDR3 nucleotides read TGTGCCAGTAGCCTTCGGAGGAACACATACGAGCAGTACTTC. Residues: CASSLRRNTYEQYF.

The rearrangement links TRBV6-1 to TRBJ2-7; 7 bases line up with TRBD2. Germline CDR1 is MNHNS and CDR2 is SASEGT. The CDR3 has 17 amino acids. The junction had 12 bases not matched to a gene; V was cut back by 0 bases and J by 4 bases. The CDR3 region has the DNA TGTGCCAGCAGTGAAGCTGGTACGTGGGAGGGCGATTACGAGCAGTACTTC. Protein product: CASSEAGTWEGDYEQYF.

The chain is built from TRBV5-6 and TRBJ2-1; no clear D. V was clipped by 0 bases and J by 4 bases, with 14 bases between them. Germline values: CDR1 SGHDT, CDR2 YYEEEE. The CDR3 has 16 residues. The CDR3 protein is CASSLDIPSPYNEQFF. Written as DNA, the CDR3 is TGTGCCAGCAGCTTGGACATCCCGAGCCCTTACAATGAGCAGTTCTTC.

This chain connects TRBV7-9 to TRBJ2-5; D is ambiguous. The CDR3 is 14 amino acids. The germline V gene has CDR1 SEHNR and CDR2 FQNEAQ (reference sequence). Trimming removed 3 bases at V and 4 bases at J, with 12 bases between. CDR3 in DNA: TGTGCCAGCAGCTTCCCCGAGACGTTAGAGACCCAGTACTTC. Residues: CASSFPETLETQYF.

The chain couples TRBV19 to TRBJ1-2; 10 bases map to TRBD1. CDR1 and CDR2 (germline): LNHDA, SQIVND (reference sequence). This CDR3 comprises 14 residues. Germline trimming cut 5 bases from V and 4 bases from J; bases unmatched to any gene: 4. The CDR3 loop is CASSDRGRGYGYTF. In DNA form, the CDR3 reads TGTGCCAGTAGTGACAGGGGGCGCGGCTATGGCTACACCTTC.

The chain has TRBV7-9 and TRBJ1-2; D perhaps matches TRBD1 (6 bases). Germline V lookup: CDR1 SEHNR, CDR2 FQNEAQ (reference sequence). V was pared by 4 bases and J by 6 bases, with 18 bases between. This CDR3 has 15 amino acids. The DNA for the CDR3 is TGTGCCAGCAGCTCGATACAGGGATTAGGTAATGGCTACACCTTC. Its protein product is CASSSIQGLGNGYTF.

This chain connects TRBV5-6 to TRBJ2-7; 8 bases are shared with TRBD2. CDR1 is SGHDT and CDR2 is YYEEEE in the germline V gene. There are 17 residues in the CDR3. V gave up 0 bases and J gave up 5 bases; unmatched junction bases: 13. The DNA for the CDR3 is TGTGCCAGCAGCTTGGCAGCGGATAGCGGGGTTTTCCACGAGCAGTACTTC. It specifies CASSLAADSGVFHEQYF.

J is TRBJ2-3 and V is TRBV27; possibly TRBD1 for D (5 bases). The CDR3 totals 15 residues. Between the trimmed V and J ends, which lost 5 bases and 2 bases, there was a span of 14 bases. Looked up from germline, CDR1 is MNHEY and CDR2 is SMNVEV (reference sequence). The CDR3 bases are TGTGCCAGCAGTCTGATCAAGGGGTCCACAGATACGCAGTATTTT. As protein: CASSLIKGSTDTQYF.

This clone showed up just once. This sequence joins TRBV12-3 or TRBV12-4 and TRBJ2-7, with unresolved D. CDR3 length: 12 residues. The V end lost 5 bases, the J end lost 0 bases, and 5 bases lay between the germline ends. This chain's CDR3 is CASSRVSYEQYF. The CDR3 DNA follows: TGTGCCAGCAGTCGGGTCTCCTACGAGCAGTACTTC.

The chain joins TRBV28 to TRBJ2-3, with TRBD2 matching over 7 bases. Germline CDR1 MDHEN, CDR2 SYDVKM. V shed 10 bases, J shed 4 bases, and the junction held 17 bases outside the gene matches. This CDR3 region has 16 residues. The CDR3 here is CATSGGSFAVSDTQYF. CDR3 nucleotides: TGTGCCACCTCGGGGGGATCATTTGCGGTGTCAGATACGCAGTATTTT.

DNA of the CDR3: TGTGCCAGCAGCTTGGGACTCTGGGACACCTTGAACACTGAAGCTTTCTTT. Its protein product is CASSLGLWDTLNTEAFF. The chain recombines TRBV5-6 with TRBJ1-1; TRBD1 is a possible D gene (6 bases). Trimming stripped 0 bases from V and 0 bases from J, with 15 bases between. Germline CDR1 and CDR2: SGHDT and YYEEEE. The CDR3 runs to 17 residues.

The rearrangement links TRBV11-2 to TRBJ2-1, with 7 bases matching TRBD2. Germline V gene sequence: CDR1 SGHAT, CDR2 FQNNGV. The length of the CDR3 is 16 residues. The trim removed 5 bases at V and 4 bases at J, leaving 11 bases unmatched. The CDR3 is CASSAVAGPPYNEQFF. DNA for the CDR3: TGTGCCAGCAGCGCCGTAGCGGGCCCGCCTTACAATGAGCAGTTCTTC.

As regards this clone: Other DNA sequences within the sample encode an identical CDR3. The CDR3 nucleotides read TGTGCCAGCAGCGGGACTAGCGGGGGGTCAACAGATACGCAGTATTTT. Translated, it gives CASSGTSGGSTDTQYF. The V gene is TRBV9, the J gene TRBJ2-3; 14 bases line up with TRBD2. The CDR3 extends over 16 amino acids. Germline V CDR1 and CDR2: SGDLS, YYNGEE. V trimming: 3 bases; J trimming: 3 bases; junction bases outside the gene matches: 3.

V and J are TRBV4-3 and TRBJ2-1, with 8 bases fitting TRBD2. V shed 0 bases and J 4 bases; nucleotides not matched to a gene: 5. Germline lookup yields CDR1 LGHNA and CDR2 YSLEER. The CDR3 has 16 amino acids. The CDR3 bases are TGCGCCAGCAGCCAAGATCAGGCGGGGGGTTACAATGAGCAGTTCTTC. Translation: CASSQDQAGGYNEQFF.

This chain connects TRBV7-2 to TRBJ2-1; D possibly corresponds to TRBD2 (5 bases). V was pared by 1 base and J by 10 bases, with 8 bases between. The CDR3 length is 12 residues. The germline CDR1 and CDR2 sequences are SGHTA and FQGNSA. This chain's CDR3 is CASSLGTLEQFF. The CDR3 DNA is TGTGCCAGCAGCTTAGGGACTTTAGAGCAGTTCTTC.

The chain carries TRBV12-3 or TRBV12-4 and TRBJ1-1; D possibly corresponds to TRBD1 (6 bases). Deletions cut 3 bases from V and 10 bases from J, with 9 bases between. The CDR3 spans 11 residues. Here the CDR3 reads CASSLSGAAFF. The CDR3 region has the DNA TGTGCCAGCAGTTTGTCAGGGGCAGCTTTCTTT.

V gene TRBV5-5 combines with J gene TRBJ1-3, with D hard to call. Per the germline V gene, CDR1 is SGHKS and CDR2 is YYEKEE (reference sequence). The CDR3 runs 13 residues. V lost 2 bases to trimming and J lost 12 bases, with 15 bases between them. This CDR3 is CASSFLVEGGIYF. The CDR3 nucleotides are TGTGCCAGCAGCTTTTTAGTGGAAGGAGGCATATATTTT. Full variable domain (missing parts from reference TRBV5-5 and TRBJ1-3): DAGVTQSPTHLIKTRGQQVTLRCSPISGHKSVSWYQQVLGQGPQFIFQYYEKEERGRGNFPDRFSARQFPNYSSELNVNALLLGDSALYLCASSFLVEGGIYFGEGSWLTVV.

This sequence joins TRBV5-5 and TRBJ2-5; D may match TRBD1 or TRBD2 (5 bases each). Trimming pared 1 base from V and 2 bases from J, leaving 12 bases between. From germline, CDR1 is SGHKS and CDR2 YYEKEE (reference sequence). CDR3 length: 15 residues. CDR3 coding DNA: TGTGCCAGCAGCTTGTTTGGGGGTGGGCAAGAGACCCAGTACTTC. Its translation: CASSLFGGGQETQYF.

The chain uses TRBV7-2 and TRBJ2-1; 7 nucleotides align to TRBD1. The CDR3 contains 16 residues. Germline CDR1 and CDR2: SGHTA and FQGNSA. V dropped 1 base and J dropped 9; count of bases not matched to a gene: 12. The CDR3 bases are TGTGCCAGCAGCTTAGGCCGGGACAGCCGAGGAGGTGAGCAGTTCTTC. Encoded protein: CASSLGRDSRGGEQFF.

This clone occurred a few times. The V gene is TRBV7-8, the J gene TRBJ2-1; no clear D gene. The germline V gene encodes CDR1 SGHVS and CDR2 FQNEAQ. Trimming removed 5 bases at V and 8 bases at J, with 13 bases between. The CDR3 contains 13 residues. The CDR3 bases are TGTGCCAGCAGCCTCCCGACACGGGATGAGCAGTTCTTC. This encodes CASSLPTRDEQFF.

The chain has TRBV11-2 and TRBJ2-5, with 7 bases aligning to TRBD1. The CDR3 sequence is 19 residues long. After removal of 6 bases from V and 2 bases from J, the junction contained 21 bases not matched to a gene. Looked up from germline, CDR1 is SGHAT and CDR2 is FQNNGV. This CDR3 is CASRQGKGPILVLQETQYF. The DNA of the CDR3 is TGTGCCAGCAGACAGGGGAAGGGACCGATACTAGTTTTACAAGAGACCCAGTACTTC.

This rearrangement joins TRBV19 to TRBJ2-1; 12 nucleotides line up with TRBD2. Germline CDR1 reads LNHDA; CDR2 reads SQIVND (reference sequence). CDR3 size: 15 residues. J gave up 6 bases and V 6 bases, and 6 bases lay outside the gene matches. CDR3 in DNA: TGTGCCAGTAGGATCACTAGCGGGGGGTCCAATGAGCAGTTCTTC. Protein sequence: CASRITSGGSNEQFF.